One sample yielded the 30 T cell receptor beta chains listed below, sequenced in a study of blood T cell repertoires in COVID-19. Sequencing was performed with immunoSEQ multiplex PCR; in TCRdb, only in-frame clones are kept and a portion is missing. The table has about 93,000 clones, approximately 86% seen once. The sequencing input was peripheral blood. The receptor set was obtained from an elderly woman with acute or convalescent COVID-19.

This chain connects TRBV30 to TRBJ2-5; 7 nucleotides agree with TRBD1. The CDR3 is 15 residues long. CDR1 is GTSNPN and CDR2 is SVGIG in the germline V gene (reference sequence). The V gene end was trimmed by 0 bases and the J gene end by 5 bases; junction bases not matched to a gene: 9. The chain's CDR3 is CAWSVEARGLETQYF. The CDR3, as DNA: TGTGCCTGGAGTGTAGAGGCGAGGGGGCTGGAGACCCAGTACTTC.

This chain connects TRBV7-8 to TRBJ1-2, with a weak D call TRBD1 (5 bases). CDR3 length equals 15 residues. Between the trimmed V and J ends, which lost 5 bases and 5 bases, there was a span of 18 bases. Germline CDR1 reads SGHVS; CDR2 reads FQNEAQ. In DNA, the CDR3 is TGTGCCAGCAGCCAGGGTACTGTGGGAGGGTATGGCTACACCTTC. It is translated as CASSQGTVGGYGYTF.

This chain links TRBV7-6 with TRBJ1-6; 11 bases are a match to TRBD1. Germline V gives CDR1 SGHVS, CDR2 FNYEAQ. This CDR3 is built from 14 residues. The V segment lost 7 bases and the J segment 5 bases; nucleotides outside the gene matches: 1. CDR3 in amino acids: CASKGQGDNSPLHF. In DNA form, the CDR3 reads TGTGCCAGCAAGGGACAGGGGGATAATTCACCCCTCCACTTT.

For the CDR3, the DNA is TGTGCCAGCAGCGCTGGACAGGGGGCTTCGGAGACCCAGTACTTC. Translating it yields CASSAGQGASETQYF. The J gene is TRBJ2-5, the V gene TRBV2, with 11 bases matching TRBD1. This CDR3 is built from 15 residues. V was clipped by 6 bases and J by 5 bases; unmatched bases: 8. Germline assignment: CDR1 SNHLY and CDR2 FYNNEI. Together with reference TRBV2 and TRBJ2-5, the CDR3 gives the full variable domain: EPEVTQTPSHQVTQMGQEVILRCVPISNHLYFYWYRQILGQKVEFLVSFYNNEISEKSEIFDDQFSVERPDGSNFTLKIRSTKLEDSAMYFCASSAGQGASETQYFGPGTRLLVL.

The chain combines TRBV27 with TRBJ1-2, with 9 bases that match TRBD1. The CDR3 covers 15 residues. The junction had 7 bases not matched to a gene; V was cut back by 6 bases and J by 2 bases. Germline CDR1 reads MNHEY; CDR2 reads SMNVEV (reference sequence). The CDR3 DNA is TGTGCCAGCAGCCCCCCCGGGACAGGGAACTATGGCTACACCTTC. It translates to CASSPPGTGNYGYTF.

The chain has TRBV27 and TRBJ1-5; a weak D match, TRBD1 (6 bases). V gave up 6 bases and J gave up 3 bases, with 12 bases separating them. This CDR3 is built from 14 residues. Germline-derived CDR1 and CDR2 are MNHEY and SMNVEV (reference sequence). DNA for the CDR3: TGTGCCAGCAGAGCGTACAGGGACAATCAGCCCCAGCATTTT. Protein product: CASRAYRDNQPQHF.

The rearrangement links TRBV7-2 to TRBJ1-5; D not resolved. CDR1 SGHTA and CDR2 FQGNSA come from the germline V gene. V lost 2 bases and J 0 bases, leaving 5 bases between the germline ends. CDR3 length: 14 amino acids. CDR3 region: CASSLYNSNQPQHF. The DNA for the CDR3 is TGTGCCAGCAGCTTATACAATAGCAATCAGCCCCAGCATTTT.

The rearrangement joins TRBV6-2 or TRBV6-3 to TRBJ2-1, with 9 bases lining up with TRBD2. The CDR3 contains 16 residues. CDR1 is MNHEY and CDR2 is SVGEGT in the germline V gene. Trimming at V came to 5 bases and at J to 5 bases, leaving 10 bases not matched to a gene. CDR3: CASSRYLAGKDNEQFF. The CDR3 DNA reads as TGTGCCAGCAGTCGATATCTAGCGGGGAAAGACAATGAGCAGTTCTTC.

The chain has TRBV21-1 and TRBJ2-7; TRBD1 is the table's D call, not checked against the DNA. TRBV21-1 is described as a pseudogene. The CDR3 is 17 residues long. The CDR3 is CASSKRSRDRGIIEQYF. The DNA of the CDR3 is TGTGCCAGCAGCAAAAGGAGCCGGGACAGGGGAATAATCGAGCAGTACTTC.

The V gene is TRBV4-1, the J gene TRBJ1-6, with 7 bases identical to TRBD1. V shed 5 bases, J shed 7 bases, and the junction held 8 bases outside the gene matches. Germline assignment: CDR1 MGHRA and CDR2 YSYEKL. The CDR3 sequence is 15 residues long. DNA for the CDR3: TGCGCCAGCAGCTTACAGGGGAAAGGGAATTCACCCCTCCACTTT. Translated, it gives CASSLQGKGNSPLHF.

This clone was detected a few times. This rearrangement joins TRBV2 to TRBJ1-6; unclear D gene. The V end lost 6 bases, the J end lost 14 bases, and 11 bases lay between the germline ends. Germline assignment: CDR1 SNHLY and CDR2 FYNNEI. The CDR3 consists of 11 residues. This CDR3 is CASRTAFTLHF. The CDR3 DNA reads as TGTGCCAGCAGAACAGCCTTCACCCTCCACTTT.

The chain joins TRBV10-3 to TRBJ2-2; TRBD1 might be the D (5 bases). The CDR3 is made up of 13 amino acids. CDR1 and CDR2 (germline): ENHRY, SYGVKD. Trimming took off 5 bases at V and 2 bases at J, with 6 bases between the two ends. CDR3 sequence (DNA): TGTGCCATCAGTAGGGGAAACACCGGGGAGCTGTTTTTT. Residues: CAISRGNTGELFF.

The rearrangement joins TRBV27 to TRBJ1-5, with 10 bases matching TRBD1. Germline loops: CDR1 MNHEY, CDR2 SMNVEV (reference sequence). Germline trimming cut 5 bases from V and 2 bases from J; bases unmatched to any gene: 15. The CDR3 is 19 amino acids. CDR3 DNA sequence: TGTGCCAGCAGTATAACCGGGACAGGGGTCCCCCGTGGCAATCAGCCCCAGCATTTT. The encoded protein is CASSITGTGVPRGNQPQHF.

The V call is TRBV5-1, the J call TRBJ2-3; 7 bases match TRBD2. This CDR3 is built from 15 residues. Germline CDR1 reads SGHRS; CDR2 reads YFSETQ. The ends lost 9 bases at V and 3 bases at J; junction bases unmatched: 13. The CDR3 DNA is TGCGCCACACAGCTGGGGACTACGCGGACAGATACGCAGTATTTT. This codes for CATQLGTTRTDTQYF. Together with reference TRBV5-1 and TRBJ2-3, the CDR3 gives the full variable domain: KAGVTQTPRYLIKTRGQQVTLSCSPISGHRSVSWYQQTPGQGLQFLFEYFSETQRNKGNFPGRFSGRQFSNSRSEMNVSTLELGDSALYLCATQLGTTRTDTQYFGPGTRLTVL.

The chain recombines TRBV3-1 (or the pseudogene TRBV3-2) with TRBJ2-7; TRBD2 matches at 7 bases. Germline V gene lookup returns CDR1 LGHDT and CDR2 YNNKEL (reference sequence). The CDR3 runs 16 residues. V gave up 4 bases and J gave up 3 bases; unmatched junction bases: 12. CDR3 in DNA: TGTGCCAGCAGCCCTCTCCAGCGGGGATACGTCTACGAGCAGTACTTC. Its protein is CASSPLQRGYVYEQYF.

This chain joins TRBV5-1 and TRBJ1-1; TRBD1 aligns across 9 bases. J lost 5 bases, V lost 3 bases, and 14 bases had no gene match. Looked up from germline, CDR1 is SGHRS and CDR2 is YFSETQ. This CDR3 has 17 amino acids. The CDR3 bases are TGCGCCAGCAGCTCGACCCCTGGGGGACAGGGCCGTACTGAAGCTTTCTTT. This gives the protein CASSSTPGGQGRTEAFF.

This chain connects TRBV4-2 to TRBJ2-7; maybe TRBD2 (6 bases). Trimming shortened V by 0 bases and J by 8 bases, and 11 bases separated the two germline ends. CDR1 LGHNA and CDR2 YNFKEQ come from the germline V gene. This CDR3 region has 13 residues. CDR3 sequence (DNA): TGTGCCAGCAGCCAAGAGGATCGGACTAAGCAGTACTTC. Translation gives CASSQEDRTKQYF.

V is TRBV18 and J is TRBJ2-7; 9 bases are shared with TRBD1. CDR3 length equals 16 residues. Germline V CDR1 and CDR2: KGHSH, LQKENI. Trimming took 1 base from V and 6 from J; bases not matched to a gene: 10. The CDR3 spells CASSPRPGQGVGEQYF. The CDR3 coding sequence is TGTGCCAGCTCACCACGCCCGGGACAGGGAGTTGGCGAGCAGTACTTC. The complete variable domain, with remaining parts taken from reference TRBV18 and TRBJ2-7, reads NAGVMQNPRHLVRRRGQEARLRCSPMKGHSHVYWYRQLPEEGLKFMVYLQKENIIDESGMPKERFSAEFPKEGPSILRIQQVVRGDSAAYFCASSPRPGQGVGEQYFGPGTRLTVT.

This clone was observed a single time. The chain employs TRBV28 and TRBJ2-1; 8 bases agree with TRBD2. The CDR3 totals 16 residues. Germline V gene data show CDR1 as MDHEN and CDR2 as SYDVKM. The V segment lost 6 bases and the J segment 10 bases; nucleotides outside the gene matches: 17. CDR3 protein: CASSLTLGLGPREQFF. The CDR3 bases are TGTGCCAGCAGCCTAACGTTGGGACTAGGTCCAAGGGAGCAGTTCTTC.

The rearrangement joins TRBV18 to TRBJ1-6; no reliable D call. This CDR3 region has 14 residues. Germline CDR1 and CDR2: KGHSH and LQKENI. V lost 3 bases, J lost 8 bases, and 11 bases lay in between. CDR3 protein: CASSPLAEDSPLHF. CDR3 sequence (DNA): TGTGCCAGCTCACCGTTGGCCGAGGATTCACCCCTCCACTTT. Together with reference TRBV18 and TRBJ1-6, the CDR3 gives the full variable domain: NAGVMQNPRHLVRRRGQEARLRCSPMKGHSHVYWYRQLPEEGLKFMVYLQKENIIDESGMPKERFSAEFPKEGPSILRIQQVVRGDSAAYFCASSPLAEDSPLHFGNGTRLTVT.

This chain connects TRBV6-5 to TRBJ1-3, with D perhaps TRBD1 (5 bases). The CDR3 contains 15 residues. Between the trimmed V and J ends, which lost 0 bases and 9 bases, there was a span of 15 bases. Germline assignment: CDR1 MNHEY and CDR2 SVGAGI. CDR3 amino acids: CASSYSDSHLGTIYF. For the CDR3, the DNA is TGTGCCAGCAGTTACTCAGACAGTCACTTGGGCACCATATATTTT.

V and J are TRBV28 and TRBJ2-2, with D tentatively TRBD2 (7 bases). CDR1 and CDR2 (germline): MDHEN, SYDVKM. The CDR3 extends over 15 amino acids. V was cut by 6 bases and J by 8 bases, with 19 bases left in between. This CDR3 reads CASSSRGARGGELFF. DNA of the CDR3: TGTGCCAGCAGCTCCCGGGGGGCCAGGGGAGGGGAGCTGTTTTTT. The full variable domain, its missing parts supplied by reference TRBV28 and TRBJ2-2, is DVKVTQSSRYLVKRTGEKVFLECVQDMDHENMFWYRQDPGLGLRLIYFSYDVKMKEKGDIPEGYSVSREKKERFSLILESASTNQTSMYLCASSSRGARGGELFFGEGSRLTVL.

This sequence joins TRBV12-5 and TRBJ1-1; possibly TRBD1 for D (5 bases). V lost 2 bases and J lost 5, with 9 bases in between. This CDR3 contains 13 residues. Per the germline V gene, CDR1 is LGHNT and CDR2 is FRNRAP. The DNA of the CDR3 is TGTGCTAGTGGTTTGCCCGGGGGGACTGAAGCTTTCTTT. This codes for CASGLPGGTEAFF.

The CDR3 DNA follows: TGTGCCAGCAGCTCAGGGAAGAATGAAAAACTGTTTTTT. Its protein is CASSSGKNEKLFF. The genes are TRBV5-4 and TRBJ1-4; TRBD1 is a possible D gene (5 bases). The CDR3 extends over 13 amino acids. The V gene's germline CDR1 is SGHNT and CDR2 YYREEE (reference sequence). With 3 bases removed from V and 5 bases from J, the gap between germline ends came to 8 bases.

This chain uses TRBV2 with TRBJ1-4; maybe TRBD1 (5 bases). Trimming took 4 bases from V and 7 from J, leaving 13 bases between them. The germline V gene encodes CDR1 SNHLY and CDR2 FYNNEI. The CDR3 consists of 14 residues. The CDR3 is CASSGTNGGEKLFF. CDR3 sequence (DNA): TGTGCCAGCAGTGGAACCAACGGGGGTGAAAAACTGTTTTTT.

The chain carries TRBV24-1 and TRBJ2-5; 9 bases map to TRBD1. CDR1 KGHDR and CDR2 SFDVKD come from the germline V gene. Trimming took 4 bases from V and 5 from J; bases not matched to a gene: 7. The CDR3 totals 15 residues. The CDR3 DNA follows: TGTGCCACCAGTGAGCCCCGGGACAGGGTGGAGACCCAGTACTTC. Amino acid sequence: CATSEPRDRVETQYF.

This chain links TRBV19 with TRBJ2-1; 8 positions match TRBD2. Trimming cost V 1 base and J 8 bases; bases outside gene matches: 1. CDR1 LNHDA and CDR2 SQIVND come from the germline V gene (reference sequence). The CDR3 spans 13 residues. CDR3 protein: CASSIAGGDEQFF. The CDR3 nucleotides read TGTGCCAGTAGTATAGCGGGGGGGGATGAGCAGTTCTTC.

CDR3 region: CASSPLQYEQYF. In nucleotides, the CDR3 is TGTGCCAGCAGTCCTTTACAATACGAGCAGTACTTC. The chain employs TRBV12-3 or TRBV12-4 and TRBJ2-7; no firm D call. The V gene lost 5 bases and the J gene lost 4 bases, with 9 bases spanning the gap. The CDR3 is 12 amino acids.

The CDR3 sequence is CASSVGTFNTEAFF. Written as DNA, the CDR3 is TGTGCCAGCAGCGTTGGGACTTTTAACACTGAAGCTTTCTTT. V and J are TRBV6-5 and TRBJ1-1; maybe TRBD1 (5 bases). The CDR3 runs 14 residues. The V and J ends lost 6 bases and 2 bases respectively, with 13 bases between them. Germline V gives CDR1 MNHEY, CDR2 SVGAGI.

This chain connects TRBV19 to TRBJ1-2; D is possibly TRBD1 (6 bases). The ends were cut back, 6 bases at V and 3 bases at J, with 14 bases in the middle. Germline V CDR1 and CDR2: LNHDA, SQIVND (reference sequence). There are 14 residues in the CDR3. The DNA for the CDR3 is TGTGCCAGTAGCCGGGACACCGTTTACTATGGCTACACCTTC. It codes for CASSRDTVYYGYTF.